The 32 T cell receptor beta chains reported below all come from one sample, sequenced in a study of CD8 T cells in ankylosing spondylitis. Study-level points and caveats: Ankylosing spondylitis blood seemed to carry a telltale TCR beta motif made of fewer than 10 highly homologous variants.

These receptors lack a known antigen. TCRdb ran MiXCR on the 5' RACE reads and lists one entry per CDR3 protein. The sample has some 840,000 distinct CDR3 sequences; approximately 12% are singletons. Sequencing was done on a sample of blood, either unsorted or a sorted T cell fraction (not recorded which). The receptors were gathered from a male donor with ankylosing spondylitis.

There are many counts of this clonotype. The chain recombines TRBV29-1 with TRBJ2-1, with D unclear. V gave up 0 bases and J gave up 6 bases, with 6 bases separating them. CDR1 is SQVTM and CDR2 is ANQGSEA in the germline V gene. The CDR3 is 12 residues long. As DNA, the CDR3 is TGCAGCGTTGAAGACAGGCTCAATGAGCAGTTCTTC. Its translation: CSVEDRLNEQFF.

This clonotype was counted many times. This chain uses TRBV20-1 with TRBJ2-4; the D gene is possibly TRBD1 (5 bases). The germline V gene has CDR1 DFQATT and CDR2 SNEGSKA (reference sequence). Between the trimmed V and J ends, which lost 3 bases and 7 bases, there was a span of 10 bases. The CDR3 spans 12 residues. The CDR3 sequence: CSASAGNNIQYF. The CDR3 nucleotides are TGCAGTGCTAGCGCAGGGAACAACATTCAGTACTTC.

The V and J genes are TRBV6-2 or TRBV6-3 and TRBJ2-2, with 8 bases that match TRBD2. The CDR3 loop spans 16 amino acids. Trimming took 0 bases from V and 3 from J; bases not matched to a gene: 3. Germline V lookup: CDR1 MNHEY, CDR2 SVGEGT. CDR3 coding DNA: TGTGCCAGCAGTTACTCTGCGGGAGGCTACACCGGGGAGCTGTTTTTT. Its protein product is CASSYSAGGYTGELFF.

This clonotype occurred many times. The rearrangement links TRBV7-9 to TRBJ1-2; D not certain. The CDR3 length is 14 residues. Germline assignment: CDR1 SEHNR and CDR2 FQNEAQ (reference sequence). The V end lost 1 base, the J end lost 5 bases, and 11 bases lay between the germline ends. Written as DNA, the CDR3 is TGTGCCAGCAGCTTAGTTGCAGGACCTTATGGCTACACCTTC. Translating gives CASSLVAGPYGYTF. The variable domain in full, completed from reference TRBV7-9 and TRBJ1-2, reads DTGVSQNPRHKITKRGQNVTFRCDPISEHNRLYWYRQTLGQGPEFLTYFQNEAQLEKSRLLSDRFSAERPKGSFSTLEIQRTEQGDSAMYLCASSLVAGPYGYTFGSGTRLTVV.

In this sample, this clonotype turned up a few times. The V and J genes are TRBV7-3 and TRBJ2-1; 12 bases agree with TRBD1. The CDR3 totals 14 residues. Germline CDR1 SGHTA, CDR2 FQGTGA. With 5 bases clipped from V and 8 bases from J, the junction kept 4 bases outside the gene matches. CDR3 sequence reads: CASSRGTGGYEQFF. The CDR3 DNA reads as TGTGCCAGCAGCCGAGGGACAGGGGGCTATGAGCAGTTCTTC. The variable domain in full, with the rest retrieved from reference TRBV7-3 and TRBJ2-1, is GAGVSQTPSNKVTEKGKYVELRCDPISGHTALYWYRQSLGQGPEFLIYFQGTGAADDSGLPNDRFFAVRPEGSVSTLKIQRTERGDSAVYLCASSRGTGGYEQFFGPGTRLTVL.

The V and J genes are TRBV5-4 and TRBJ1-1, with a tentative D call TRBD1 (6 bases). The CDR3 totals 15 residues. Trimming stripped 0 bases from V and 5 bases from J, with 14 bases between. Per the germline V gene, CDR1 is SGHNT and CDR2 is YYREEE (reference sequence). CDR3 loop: CASSLAPGAGTEAFF. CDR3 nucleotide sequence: TGTGCCAGCAGCTTGGCCCCGGGGGCTGGGACTGAAGCTTTCTTT.

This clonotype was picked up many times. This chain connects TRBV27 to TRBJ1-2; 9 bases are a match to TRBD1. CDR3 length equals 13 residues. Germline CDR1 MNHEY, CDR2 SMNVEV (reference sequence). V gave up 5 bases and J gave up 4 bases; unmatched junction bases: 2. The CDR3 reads CASSRTGAYGYTF. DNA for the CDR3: TGTGCCAGCAGTCGGACAGGGGCCTATGGCTACACCTTC.

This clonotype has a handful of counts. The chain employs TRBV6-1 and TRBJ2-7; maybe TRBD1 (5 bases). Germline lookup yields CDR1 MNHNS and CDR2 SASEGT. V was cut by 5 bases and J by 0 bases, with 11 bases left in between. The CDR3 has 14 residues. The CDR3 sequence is CASSPQQDSYEQYF. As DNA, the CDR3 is TGTGCCAGCAGTCCCCAACAGGACTCCTACGAGCAGTACTTC.

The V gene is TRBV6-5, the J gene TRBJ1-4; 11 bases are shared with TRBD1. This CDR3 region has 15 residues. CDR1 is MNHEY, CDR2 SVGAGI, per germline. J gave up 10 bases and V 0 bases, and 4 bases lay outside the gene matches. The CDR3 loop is CASSYSGQGDAKLFF. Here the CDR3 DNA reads TGTGCCAGCAGTTACTCGGGACAGGGGGATGCAAAACTGTTTTTT.

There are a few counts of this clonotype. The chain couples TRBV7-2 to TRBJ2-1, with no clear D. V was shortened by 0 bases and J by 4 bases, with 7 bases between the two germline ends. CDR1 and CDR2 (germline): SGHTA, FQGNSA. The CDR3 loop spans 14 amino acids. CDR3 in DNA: TGTGCCAGCAGCTTAGCGGTAGTTTACAATGAGCAGTTCTTC. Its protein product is CASSLAVVYNEQFF.

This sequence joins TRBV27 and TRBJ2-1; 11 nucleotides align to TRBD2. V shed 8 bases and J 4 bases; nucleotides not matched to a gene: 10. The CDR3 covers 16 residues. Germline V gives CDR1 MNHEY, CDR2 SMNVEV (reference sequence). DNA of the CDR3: TGTGCCAGCTGTACCTTAGCGGGAGGGCCATACAATGAGCAGTTCTTC. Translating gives CASCTLAGGPYNEQFF.

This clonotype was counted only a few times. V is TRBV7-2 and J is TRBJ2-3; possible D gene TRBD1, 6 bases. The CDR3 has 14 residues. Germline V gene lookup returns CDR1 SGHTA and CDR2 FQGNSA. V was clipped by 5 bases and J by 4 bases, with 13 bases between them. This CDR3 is CASSPINRADTQYF. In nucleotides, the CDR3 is TGTGCCAGCAGCCCCATTAACAGGGCAGATACGCAGTATTTT.

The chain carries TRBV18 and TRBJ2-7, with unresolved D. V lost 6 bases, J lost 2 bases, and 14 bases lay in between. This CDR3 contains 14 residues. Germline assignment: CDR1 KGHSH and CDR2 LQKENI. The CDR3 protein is CASSTIGIPYEQYF. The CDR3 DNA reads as TGTGCCAGCTCTACGATCGGCATCCCCTACGAGCAGTACTTC.

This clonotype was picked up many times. The CDR3 protein is CSAGQGTEAFF. CDR3 coding DNA: TGCAGTGCTGGACAGGGGACTGAAGCTTTCTTT. The chain has TRBV20-1 and TRBJ1-1; 9 bases fit TRBD1. Trimming at V came to 5 bases and at J to 5 bases, leaving 0 bases not matched to a gene. Germline V gene lookup returns CDR1 DFQATT and CDR2 SNEGSKA (reference sequence). CDR3 length: 11 residues.

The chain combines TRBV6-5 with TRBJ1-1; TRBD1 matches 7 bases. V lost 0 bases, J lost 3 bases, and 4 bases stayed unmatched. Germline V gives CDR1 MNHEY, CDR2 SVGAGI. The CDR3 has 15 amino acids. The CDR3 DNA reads TGTGCCAGCAGTTACTCCTGGCAGGGGGACACTGAAGCTTTCTTT. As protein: CASSYSWQGDTEAFF.

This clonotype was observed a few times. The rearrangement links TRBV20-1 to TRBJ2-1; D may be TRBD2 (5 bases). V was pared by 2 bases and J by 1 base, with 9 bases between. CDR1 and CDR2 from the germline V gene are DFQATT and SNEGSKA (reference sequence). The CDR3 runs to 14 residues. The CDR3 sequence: CSARPSRSYNEQFF. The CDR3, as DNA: TGCAGTGCTAGACCTAGCCGTTCCTACAATGAGCAGTTCTTC.

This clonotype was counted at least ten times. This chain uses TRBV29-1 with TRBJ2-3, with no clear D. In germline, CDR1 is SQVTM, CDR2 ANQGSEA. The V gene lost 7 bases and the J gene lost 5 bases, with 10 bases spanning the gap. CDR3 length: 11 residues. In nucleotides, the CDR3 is TGCAGCGCCTTAACCCGAGATACGCAGTATTTT. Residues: CSALTRDTQYF.

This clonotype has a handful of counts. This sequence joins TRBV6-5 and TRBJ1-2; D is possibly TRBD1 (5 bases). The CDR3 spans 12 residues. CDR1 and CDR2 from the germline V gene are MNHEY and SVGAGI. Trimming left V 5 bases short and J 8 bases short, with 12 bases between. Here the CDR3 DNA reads TGTGCCAGCAGTGGCGGGACGATCGGCTACACCTTC. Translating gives CASSGGTIGYTF.

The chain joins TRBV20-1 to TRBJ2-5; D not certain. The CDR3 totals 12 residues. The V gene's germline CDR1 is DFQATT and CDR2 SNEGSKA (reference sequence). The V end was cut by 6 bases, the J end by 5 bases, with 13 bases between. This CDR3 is CSAGRSRETQYF. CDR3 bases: TGCAGTGCCGGCCGTTCGCGGGAGACCCAGTACTTC.

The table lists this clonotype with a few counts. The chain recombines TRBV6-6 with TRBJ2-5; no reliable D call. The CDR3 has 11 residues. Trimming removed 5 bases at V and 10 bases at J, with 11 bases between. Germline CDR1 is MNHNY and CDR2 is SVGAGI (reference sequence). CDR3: CASSNQAIQYF. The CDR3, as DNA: TGTGCCAGCAGTAACCAGGCAATCCAGTACTTC.

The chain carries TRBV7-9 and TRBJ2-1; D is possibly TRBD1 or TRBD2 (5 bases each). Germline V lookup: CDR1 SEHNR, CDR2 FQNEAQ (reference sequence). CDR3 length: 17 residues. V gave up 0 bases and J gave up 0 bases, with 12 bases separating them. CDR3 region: CASSLAGGTNSYNEQFF. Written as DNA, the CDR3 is TGTGCCAGCAGCTTAGCGGGTGGGACGAACTCCTACAATGAGCAGTTCTTC.

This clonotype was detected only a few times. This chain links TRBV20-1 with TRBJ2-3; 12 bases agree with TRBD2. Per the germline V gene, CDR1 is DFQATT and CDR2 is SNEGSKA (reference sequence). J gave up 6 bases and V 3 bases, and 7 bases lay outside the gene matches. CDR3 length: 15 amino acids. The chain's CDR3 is CSASLTSGRGDTQYF. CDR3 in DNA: TGCAGTGCTAGTTTGACTAGCGGGAGAGGGGATACGCAGTATTTT.

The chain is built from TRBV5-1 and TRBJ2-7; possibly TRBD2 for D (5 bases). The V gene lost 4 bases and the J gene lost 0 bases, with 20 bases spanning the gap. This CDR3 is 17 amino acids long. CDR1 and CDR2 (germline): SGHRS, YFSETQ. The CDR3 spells CASSRNVNDGNSYEQYF. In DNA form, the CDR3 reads TGCGCCAGCAGCCGAAACGTTAACGACGGGAACTCCTACGAGCAGTACTTC.

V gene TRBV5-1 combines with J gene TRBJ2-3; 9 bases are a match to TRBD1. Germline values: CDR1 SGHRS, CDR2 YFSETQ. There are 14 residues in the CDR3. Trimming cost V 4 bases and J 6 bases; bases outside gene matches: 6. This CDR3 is CASSQLQGADTQYF. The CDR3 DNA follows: TGCGCCAGCAGCCAATTACAGGGGGCGGATACGCAGTATTTT. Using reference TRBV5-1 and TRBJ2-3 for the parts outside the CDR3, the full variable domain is KAGVTQTPRYLIKTRGQQVTLSCSPISGHRSVSWYQQTPGQGLQFLFEYFSETQRNKGNFPGRFSGRQFSNSRSEMNVSTLELGDSALYLCASSQLQGADTQYFGPGTRLTVL.

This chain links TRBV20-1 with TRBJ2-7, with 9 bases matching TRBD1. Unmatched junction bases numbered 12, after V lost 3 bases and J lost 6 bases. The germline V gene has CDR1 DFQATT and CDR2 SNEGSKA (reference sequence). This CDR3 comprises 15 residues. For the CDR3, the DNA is TGCAGTGCTAGGGGTCCGTCCGGGACAGGGCCCGAGCAGTACTTC. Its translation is CSARGPSGTGPEQYF.

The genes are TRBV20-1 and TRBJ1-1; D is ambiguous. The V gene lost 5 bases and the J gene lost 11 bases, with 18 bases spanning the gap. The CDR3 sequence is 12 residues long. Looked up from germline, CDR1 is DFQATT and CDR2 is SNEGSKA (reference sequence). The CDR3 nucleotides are TGCAGTGCTGCCGTACCGGCGGTTGGGGCTTTCTTT. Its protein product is CSAAVPAVGAFF.

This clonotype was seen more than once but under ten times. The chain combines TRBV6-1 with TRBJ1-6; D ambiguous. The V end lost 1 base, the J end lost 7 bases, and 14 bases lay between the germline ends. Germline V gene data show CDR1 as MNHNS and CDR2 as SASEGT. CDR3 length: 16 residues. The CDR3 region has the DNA TGTGCCAGCAGTGAAGGCATAATCGAGGACAATTCACCCCTCCACTTT. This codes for CASSEGIIEDNSPLHF.

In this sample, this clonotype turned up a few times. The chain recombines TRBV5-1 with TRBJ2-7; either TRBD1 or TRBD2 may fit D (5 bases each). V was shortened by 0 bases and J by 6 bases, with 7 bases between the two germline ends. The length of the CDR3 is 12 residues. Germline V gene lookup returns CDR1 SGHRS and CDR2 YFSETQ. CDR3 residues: CASSLAGTEQYF. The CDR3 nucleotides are TGCGCCAGCAGCTTGGCCGGGACCGAGCAGTACTTC.

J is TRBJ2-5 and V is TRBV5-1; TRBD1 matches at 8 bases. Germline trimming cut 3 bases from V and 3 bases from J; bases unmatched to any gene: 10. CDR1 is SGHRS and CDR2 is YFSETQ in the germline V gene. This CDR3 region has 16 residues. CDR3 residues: CASSYTGQAPEETQYF. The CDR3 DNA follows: TGCGCCAGCAGCTATACGGGACAGGCCCCCGAAGAGACCCAGTACTTC. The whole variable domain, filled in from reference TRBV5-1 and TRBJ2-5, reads KAGVTQTPRYLIKTRGQQVTLSCSPISGHRSVSWYQQTPGQGLQFLFEYFSETQRNKGNFPGRFSGRQFSNSRSEMNVSTLELGDSALYLCASSYTGQAPEETQYFGPGTRLLVL.

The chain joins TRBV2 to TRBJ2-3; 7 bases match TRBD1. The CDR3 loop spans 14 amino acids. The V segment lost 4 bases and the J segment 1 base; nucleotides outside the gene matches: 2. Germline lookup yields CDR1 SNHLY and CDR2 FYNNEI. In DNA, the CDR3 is TGTGCCAGCAGTGGGGACAGCGGCACAGATACGCAGTATTTT. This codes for CASSGDSGTDTQYF.

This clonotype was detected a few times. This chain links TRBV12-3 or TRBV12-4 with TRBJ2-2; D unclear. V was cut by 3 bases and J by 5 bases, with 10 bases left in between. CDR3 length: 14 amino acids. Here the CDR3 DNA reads TGTGCCAGCAGTTTTTCCTTGAATACCGGGGAGCTGTTTTTT. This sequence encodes CASSFSLNTGELFF.

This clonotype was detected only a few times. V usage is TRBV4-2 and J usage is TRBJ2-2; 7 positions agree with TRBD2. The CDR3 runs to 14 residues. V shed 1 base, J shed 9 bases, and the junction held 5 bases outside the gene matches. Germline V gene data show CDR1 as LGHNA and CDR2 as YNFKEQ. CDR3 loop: CASSQVAGVRELFF. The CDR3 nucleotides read TGTGCCAGCAGCCAAGTCGCGGGAGTAAGGGAGCTGTTTTTT.